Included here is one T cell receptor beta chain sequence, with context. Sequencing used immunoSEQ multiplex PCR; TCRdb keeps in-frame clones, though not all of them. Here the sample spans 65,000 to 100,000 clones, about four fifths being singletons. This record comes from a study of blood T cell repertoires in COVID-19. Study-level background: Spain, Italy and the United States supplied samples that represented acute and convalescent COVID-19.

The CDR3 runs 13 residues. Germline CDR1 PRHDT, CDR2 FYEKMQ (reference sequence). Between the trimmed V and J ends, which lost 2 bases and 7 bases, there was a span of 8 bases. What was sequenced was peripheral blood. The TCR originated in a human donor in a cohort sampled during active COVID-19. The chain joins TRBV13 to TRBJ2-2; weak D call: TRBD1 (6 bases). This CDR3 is CASSLSGVGELFF. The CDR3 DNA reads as TGTGCCAGCAGCTTATCAGGGGTCGGGGAGCTGTTTTTT.